The 2 T cell receptor beta chains reported below all come from one sample, sequenced in a study. TCRdb re-called the 5' RACE reads through MiXCR, storing one row per CDR3 protein. The table records tens of thousands of distinct CDR3 sequences, around 24% of them present only once. Cells sorted as Tregs were CD4+, CD25+ and CD127-/low. Sequenced sample: tumor-infiltrating Tregs sorted from the breast tumor. The receptors shown here come from a female donor with breast cancer.

The sample holds one count of this clonotype. A much larger clone sits a single nucleotide away, making a read error possible. This chain connects TRBV6-6 to TRBJ2-2; possibly TRBD2 for D (5 bases). Germline assignment: CDR1 MNHNY and CDR2 SVGAGI (reference sequence). This CDR3 spans 15 amino acids. CDR3 protein: CASSSPHMMAGELLF. For the CDR3, the DNA is TGTGCCAGCAGTTCCCCCCACATGATGGCCGGGGAGCTGCTTTTT.

This clonotype was recorded at least ten times. The rearrangement joins TRBV9 to TRBJ1-2; weak D call: TRBD1 (5 bases). The CDR3 is 15 residues long. The V end was cut by 0 bases, the J end by 2 bases, with 11 bases between. Per germline, CDR1 SGDLS and CDR2 YYNGEE. CDR3: CASSVDQTANYGYTF. The CDR3 DNA reads TGTGCCAGCAGCGTAGACCAGACAGCGAACTATGGCTACACCTTC.